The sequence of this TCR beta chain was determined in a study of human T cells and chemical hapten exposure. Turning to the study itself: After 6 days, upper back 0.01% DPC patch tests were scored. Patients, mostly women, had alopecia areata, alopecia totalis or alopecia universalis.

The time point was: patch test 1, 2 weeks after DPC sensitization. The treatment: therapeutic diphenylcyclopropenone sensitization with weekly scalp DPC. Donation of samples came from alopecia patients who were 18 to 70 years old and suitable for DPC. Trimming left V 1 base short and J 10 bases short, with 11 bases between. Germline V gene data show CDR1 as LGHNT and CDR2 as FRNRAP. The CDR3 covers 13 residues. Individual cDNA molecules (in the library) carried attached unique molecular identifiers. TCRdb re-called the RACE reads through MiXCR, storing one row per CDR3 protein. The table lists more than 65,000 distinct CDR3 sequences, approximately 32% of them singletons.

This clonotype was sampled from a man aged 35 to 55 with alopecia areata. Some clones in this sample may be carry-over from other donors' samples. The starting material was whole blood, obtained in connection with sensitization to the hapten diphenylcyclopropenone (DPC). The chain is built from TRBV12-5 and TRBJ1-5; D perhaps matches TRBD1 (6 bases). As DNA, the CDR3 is TGTGCTAGTGGTTTGGGGGGGCATTATCCCCAGCATTTT. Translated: CASGLGGHYPQHF.